These 2 T cell receptor beta chains share one sample of origin, sequenced in a study of early T cells in non-severe SARS-CoV-2 infection. TCRdb used MiXCR to reprocess the 5' RACE reads, holding one entry per CDR3 protein. The sample gives some 100,000 distinct CDR3 sequences, under 15% of which show up once; about 0.59% is in the top ten. The sequencing sample was made of whole blood. The receptor source for this set is an adult who was a healthcare worker with PCR-confirmed SARS-CoV-2 infection or an uninfected control (not recorded which).

Ten or more counts support this clonotype. The chain uses TRBV12-5 and TRBJ1-1; tentatively, D is TRBD1 (5 bases). Germline assignment: CDR1 LGHNT and CDR2 FRNRAP. The CDR3 sequence is 15 residues long. V dropped 5 bases and J dropped 1 base, with 14 bases sitting between them. The CDR3: CASGGQWAANTEAFF. CDR3 DNA: TGTGCTAGTGGTGGACAATGGGCAGCGAACACTGAAGCTTTCTTT.

This chain joins TRBV7-3 and TRBJ2-5; 7 bases align to TRBD1. Germline trimming cut 2 bases from V and 8 bases from J; bases unmatched to any gene: 8. Germline V gives CDR1 SGHTA, CDR2 FQGTGA. This CDR3 comprises 14 residues. The CDR3 is CASSLSAGGDTQYF. CDR3 DNA sequence: TGTGCCAGCAGCTTATCGGCAGGGGGTGATACCCAGTACTTC.